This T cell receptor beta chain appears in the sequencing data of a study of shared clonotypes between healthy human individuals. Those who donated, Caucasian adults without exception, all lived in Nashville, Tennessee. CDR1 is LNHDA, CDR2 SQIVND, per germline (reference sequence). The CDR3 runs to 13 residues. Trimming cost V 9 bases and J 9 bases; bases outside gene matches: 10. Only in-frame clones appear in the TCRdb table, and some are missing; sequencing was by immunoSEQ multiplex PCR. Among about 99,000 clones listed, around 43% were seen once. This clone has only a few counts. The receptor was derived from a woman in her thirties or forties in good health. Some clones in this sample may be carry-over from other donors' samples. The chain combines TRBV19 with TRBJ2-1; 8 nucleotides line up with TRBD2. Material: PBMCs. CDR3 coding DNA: TGTGCCAGCGGAGGGACTAGGGCCGGTGAGCAGTTCTTC. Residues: CASGGTRAGEQFF.